This passage covers 22 T cell receptor beta chains from one sample sequenced in a study of regulatory T cells in long-lasting Graves disease. The time point is: newly diagnosed GD, antithyroid drugs for less than 3 months. The TCR library was prepared using RNA isolated from PBMCs. HTBI primers from iRepertoire and Arm-PCR of CDR3 regions yielded the TCR beta libraries. TCRdb processed the multiplex PCR reads anew with MiXCR; each CDR3 protein has one entry. The table records fewer than 400,000 distinct CDR3 sequences, 18% of them present only once. The starting material was peripheral blood mononuclear cells (PBMCs), obtained at new diagnosis, from a patient treated with antithyroid drugs. The receptors shown here come from a female donor with Graves disease.

With regard to this clonotype: This CDR3 is missing its conserved last phenylalanine or tryptophan, likely due to a read error. The chain uses TRBV18 and TRBJ1-4; possibly TRBD1 for D (6 bases). The V gene's germline CDR1 is KGHSH and CDR2 LQKENI. The CDR3 has 19 residues. Trimming took 3 bases from V and 4 from J, leaving 24 bases between them. This chain's CDR3 is CASSPAGVPPFLDNEKLFS. DNA for the CDR3: TGTGCCAGCTCACCTGCAGGGGTCCCCCCTTTCCTTGATAATGAAAAACTGTTTTCT.

V usage is TRBV10-1 and J usage is TRBJ2-1; 11 positions match TRBD2. Trimming took 6 bases from V and 8 from J; bases not matched to a gene: 6. Germline V lookup: CDR1 WNHNN, CDR2 SYGVQD (reference sequence). This CDR3 contains 14 residues. The CDR3 coding sequence is TGCGCCAGCAGCACTAGCGGGAGAGGACATGAGCAGTTCTTC. Residues: CASSTSGRGHEQFF.

In this sample, this clonotype turned up many times. The chain combines TRBV7-9 with TRBJ2-7, with D hard to call. The CDR3 spans 12 residues. Trimming left V 5 bases short and J 2 bases short, with 7 bases between. CDR1 and CDR2 from the germline V gene are SEHNR and FQNEAQ (reference sequence). The CDR3 DNA is TGTGCCAGCAGCCAATCCACCTACGAGCAGTACTTC. Its translation is CASSQSTYEQYF.

In this sample, this clonotype turned up many times. The J gene is TRBJ1-5, the V gene TRBV20-1; D gene ambiguous. This CDR3 comprises 12 residues. Germline values: CDR1 DFQATT, CDR2 SNEGSKA (reference sequence). Deletions cut 6 bases from V and 5 bases from J, with 11 bases between. The CDR3 loop reads CSAGLPDQPQHF. The CDR3 DNA sequence: TGCAGTGCCGGTCTGCCTGATCAGCCCCAGCATTTT.

This clonotype was seen at least ten times. The rearrangement joins TRBV11-2 to TRBJ2-2, with D unresolved. The CDR3 totals 12 residues. Trimming left V 5 bases short and J 2 bases short, with 3 bases between. Germline lookup yields CDR1 SGHAT and CDR2 FQNNGV. CDR3 nucleotides: TGTGCCAGCAGCCAAAACACCGGGGAGCTGTTTTTT. This sequence encodes CASSQNTGELFF.

This clonotype was counted at least ten times. This sequence joins TRBV2 and TRBJ2-3; 8 bases are shared with TRBD2. Germline V gene data show CDR1 as SNHLY and CDR2 as FYNNEI. Germline trimming cut 5 bases from V and 4 bases from J; bases unmatched to any gene: 8. The CDR3 runs to 15 residues. CDR3 nucleotides: TGTGCCAGCAGTCAAAGCGGGAGAGGGGCAGATACGCAGTATTTT. It specifies CASSQSGRGADTQYF.

A few counts support this clonotype. This chain joins TRBV28 and TRBJ1-4; TRBD1 might be the D (5 bases). In germline, CDR1 is MDHEN, CDR2 SYDVKM. The CDR3 is 14 residues long. Between the trimmed V and J ends, which lost 8 bases and 5 bases, there was a span of 15 bases. The CDR3 loop reads CASVNLGGNEKLFF. CDR3 DNA sequence: TGTGCCAGCGTTAACTTGGGGGGGAATGAAAAACTGTTTTTT.

This clonotype was seen ten or more times. The chain combines TRBV19 with TRBJ2-7; either TRBD1 or TRBD2 may supply D (5 bases each). Looked up from germline, CDR1 is LNHDA and CDR2 is SQIVND (reference sequence). CDR3 length: 15 residues. Trimming stripped 5 bases from V and 7 bases from J, with 21 bases between. The CDR3 reads CASSVDSSSGGEQYF. In DNA, the CDR3 is TGTGCCAGTAGTGTCGACAGTTCCTCTGGGGGTGAGCAGTACTTC. Full variable domain (remainder filled in from reference TRBV19 and TRBJ2-7): DGGITQSPKYLFRKEGQNVTLSCEQNLNHDAMYWYRQDPGQGLRLIYYSQIVNDFQKGDIAEGYSVSREKKESFPLTVTSAQKNPTAFYLCASSVDSSSGGEQYFGPGTRLTVT.

This clonotype has a count of ten or more. This chain connects TRBV14 to TRBJ2-3, with D possibly matching TRBD1 (6 bases). CDR3 length: 15 residues. In germline, CDR1 is SGHDN, CDR2 FVKESK. V lost 1 base to trimming and J lost 7 bases, with 15 bases between them. CDR3 coding DNA: TGTGCCAGCAGCCAAGCAAGGGGGTTGGTGCATACGCAGTATTTT. Its protein is CASSQARGLVHTQYF.

This sequence joins TRBV5-1 and TRBJ1-1; TRBD1 agrees at 8 bases. With 4 bases clipped from V and 11 bases from J, the junction kept 10 bases outside the gene matches. Looked up from germline, CDR1 is SGHRS and CDR2 is YFSETQ. The CDR3 length is 13 residues. The CDR3 is CASSGQGPKGAFF. CDR3 coding DNA: TGCGCCAGCAGCGGACAGGGCCCCAAGGGGGCTTTCTTT.

Many counts were recorded for this clonotype. The genes are TRBV18 and TRBJ2-3; D ambiguous. The germline gives CDR1 KGHSH, CDR2 LQKENI. V was pared by 4 bases and J by 4 bases, with 9 bases between. The CDR3 contains 13 residues. CDR3 nucleotide sequence: TGTGCCAGCTCACTAGGCCTCTCAGATACGCAGTATTTT. Amino acid sequence: CASSLGLSDTQYF.

Concerning this clonotype: A single base separates this from a much larger clone, so it may be a read error. The V call is TRBV5-1, the J call TRBJ2-2; TRBD1 agrees at 8 bases. In germline, CDR1 is SGHRS, CDR2 YFSETQ. CDR3 length: 16 residues. The CDR3 spells CANSLEDRVFGGELFF. The CDR3 DNA follows: TGCGCCAACAGCTTAGAGGACAGGGTTTTCGGCGGGGAGCTGTTTTTT.

The chain carries TRBV15 and TRBJ1-5, with no clear D. The germline gives CDR1 LNHNV, CDR2 YYDKDF (reference sequence). V lost 3 bases, J lost 4 bases, and 7 bases lay in between. The length of the CDR3 is 13 residues. The CDR3 DNA follows: TGTGCCACCAGCAGTGGTGAGAATCAGCCCCAGCATTTT. Translated: CATSSGENQPQHF.

This clonotype has just a few counts. This clone may be a read error of a much larger clone one base away. The rearrangement joins TRBV2 to TRBJ1-5; 9 nucleotides agree with TRBD1. Looked up from germline, CDR1 is SNHLY and CDR2 is FYNNEI. V trimming: 7 bases; J trimming: 6 bases; junction bases outside the gene matches: 10. The CDR3 consists of 15 residues. CDR3: CASKWRTGDSQPQHF. The CDR3 bases are TGTGCCAGCAAGTGGAGGACAGGGGATAGTCAGCCCCAGCATTTT.

In this sample, this clonotype turned up many times. The gene calls are TRBV12-3 or TRBV12-4 and TRBJ2-1; D unresolved. Trimming left V 6 bases short and J 4 bases short, with 16 bases between. The CDR3 runs to 15 residues. CDR3 sequence: CASSRAASGYNEQFF. CDR3 coding DNA: TGTGCCAGCAGCCGGGCTGCGAGTGGGTACAATGAGCAGTTCTTC.

The genes are TRBV28 and TRBJ2-1, with 9 positions matching TRBD1. The V segment lost 5 bases and the J segment 3 bases; nucleotides outside the gene matches: 2. Germline lookup yields CDR1 MDHEN and CDR2 SYDVKM. The CDR3 sequence is 14 residues long. The CDR3 region is CASSRDRDYNEQFF. The DNA for the CDR3 is TGTGCCAGCAGTCGGGACAGGGACTACAATGAGCAGTTCTTC. Filled out from reference TRBV28 and TRBJ2-1, the complete variable domain reads DVKVTQSSRYLVKRTGEKVFLECVQDMDHENMFWYRQDPGLGLRLIYFSYDVKMKEKGDIPEGYSVSREKKERFSLILESASTNQTSMYLCASSRDRDYNEQFFGPGTRLTVL.

This clonotype appeared many times. The V gene is TRBV10-2, the J gene TRBJ2-3; 12 bases are shared with TRBD2. The CDR3 spans 19 residues. The ends lost 0 bases at V and 1 base at J; junction bases unmatched: 8. Germline values: CDR1 WSHSY, CDR2 SAAADI. The CDR3 sequence: CASSESQLAGGPRTDTQYF. CDR3 DNA: TGCGCCAGCAGTGAGTCACAGCTAGCGGGAGGGCCACGCACAGATACGCAGTATTTT.

This clonotype has ten or more counts. The chain has TRBV10-2 and TRBJ2-3; no firm D call. The CDR3 contains 13 residues. Trimming shortened V by 8 bases and J by 2 bases, and 11 bases separated the two germline ends. Germline CDR1 is WSHSY and CDR2 is SAAADI. The CDR3 nucleotides read TGCGCCAGCCGCCCGAGCAACACAGATACGCAGTATTTT. Translated, it gives CASRPSNTDTQYF.

This clonotype was observed a single time. This rearrangement joins TRBV11-2 to TRBJ2-3; D is possibly TRBD2 (6 bases). From germline, CDR1 is SGHAT and CDR2 FQNNGV. Deletions cut 6 bases from V and 2 bases from J, with 24 bases between. The CDR3 runs 18 residues. Here the CDR3 DNA reads TGTGCCAGCAGAGTGAAAGGGGTTAGCGGAAGATACACAGATACGCAGTATTTT. It codes for CASRVKGVSGRYTDTQYF. Full variable domain (missing parts from reference TRBV11-2 and TRBJ2-3): EAGVAQSPRYKIIEKRQSVAFWCNPISGHATLYWYQQILGQGPKLLIQFQNNGVVDDSQLPKDRFSAERLKGVDSTLKIQPAKLEDSAVYLCASRVKGVSGRYTDTQYFGPGTRLTVL.

This clonotype was seen a handful of times. The chain joins TRBV7-9 to TRBJ2-1; D perhaps matches TRBD2 (5 bases). Trimming shortened V by 7 bases and J by 0 bases, and 10 bases separated the two germline ends. The germline V gene has CDR1 SEHNR and CDR2 FQNEAQ (reference sequence). The CDR3 is 14 amino acids. The CDR3 reads CASIRGLSYNEQFF. As DNA, the CDR3 is TGTGCCAGCATCCGAGGGCTCTCCTACAATGAGCAGTTCTTC. The complete variable domain, with remaining parts taken from reference TRBV7-9 and TRBJ2-1, reads DTGVSQNPRHKITKRGQNVTFRCDPISEHNRLYWYRQTLGQGPEFLTYFQNEAQLEKSRLLSDRFSAERPKGSFSTLEIQRTEQGDSAMYLCASIRGLSYNEQFFGPGTRLTVL.

This clonotype has just a few counts. The J gene is TRBJ2-2, the V gene TRBV6-1, with TRBD2 identical over 16 bases. The CDR3 covers 15 residues. Per the germline V gene, CDR1 is MNHNS and CDR2 is SASEGT. The ends lost 9 bases at V and 5 bases at J; junction bases unmatched: 3. CDR3 protein: CASSGLAGGTGELFF. CDR3 DNA sequence: TGTGCCAGTTCGGGACTAGCGGGAGGGACCGGGGAGCTGTTTTTT.

This clonotype has ten or more counts. The V call is TRBV15, the J call TRBJ2-4; D is ambiguous. CDR3 length: 16 residues. V shed 0 bases and J shed 0 bases, with 9 bases lying between them. Per germline, CDR1 LNHNV and CDR2 YYDKDF (reference sequence). CDR3 sequence reads: CATSRDRAVAKNIQYF. CDR3 bases: TGTGCCACCAGCAGAGATCGGGCGGTAGCCAAAAACATTCAGTACTTC.